This T cell receptor (beta chain) was captured by sequencing in a study of blood T cell repertoires in COVID-19. The wider study: Acute and convalescent COVID-19 samples came from the United States, Italy and Spain. PBMCs, B-cell-depleted T cells, or T cells provided the cDNA or gDNA that made up the material.

Measured with immunoSEQ multiplex PCR; TCRdb has only the in-frame clones, and not every one. The profile shows 200,000 to 300,000 clones, nearly 90% of them singletons. The sequence derives from a human donor in a cohort sampled during active COVID-19. The sequencing sample was made of peripheral blood.

The CDR3 bases are TGTGCCAGTACCTCCCTGTCGGGAGAGACCCAGTACTTC. It yields the protein CASTSLSGETQYF. V gene TRBV19 combines with J gene TRBJ2-5; no definite D call. The CDR3 consists of 13 residues. Germline V CDR1 and CDR2: LNHDA, SQIVND (reference sequence). The ends were cut back, 7 bases at V and 4 bases at J, with 13 bases in the middle.